This T cell receptor (beta chain) was captured in a study of T cell repertoires in cytomegalovirus infection. Looking at the study overall: Selected CMV epitopes included recently identified HLA-C-restricted ones as well as well-studied HLA-B-restricted ones. Indications came from public TCR beta signatures; they pointed to CMV infection and to a matching HLA type. Study findings and constraints: The study identified carriers of CMV plus the relevant HLA from cumulative public TCR beta family frequency. Predominance within the ex vivo response was attributable to HLA-C-restricted CMV-specific TCR beta clonotypes.

TCRdb reprocessed the reads with MiXCR, giving one entry per CDR3 protein. The table lists about 150,000 distinct CDR3 sequences, 32% of them singletons, with roughly 51% in the top ten. For this clonotype: Antigen unknown.

CDR3 length equals 14 residues. J lost 5 bases, V lost 4 bases, and 4 bases had no gene match. Source: CD8+ T cells from cultured PBMCs, taken from culture after CMV antigen stimulation. This TCR derives from a human donor in good health (CMV status not recorded). Some clones in this sample may be carry-over from other donors' samples. This chain links TRBV12-3 or TRBV12-4 with TRBJ2-2; 7 positions match TRBD2. The CDR3, as DNA: TGTGCCAGCAGTTGGTTGGGGGGGACCGGGGAGCTGTTTTTT. Translation: CASSWLGGTGELFF.